Following are 8 T cell receptor beta chains from one sample sequenced in a study of prognosis after radiotherapy for stage I lung cancer. The study amplified the TCR beta CDR3 region from genomic DNA. This amplification was carried out by two rounds of multiplex PCR. Specific primers for each TRBV and TRBJ gene were what first-round PCR used. TCRdb ran MiXCR on the multiplex PCR reads and lists one entry per CDR3 protein. The sample includes over 50,000 distinct CDR3 sequences, over 30% of them seen just once. Sequenced here: PBMCs, sampled before or after stereotactic body radiation therapy (not recorded which). These receptor sequences come from a donor of 50 years or more with non-small cell lung cancer.

As to this clonotype: A far larger clone differs by one base, so this is likely a read error. V is TRBV6-2 or TRBV6-3 and J is TRBJ2-2; unclear D gene. The CDR3 is made up of 11 amino acids. Trimming took 6 bases from V and 6 from J, leaving 5 bases between them. CDR1 is MNHEY, CDR2 SVGEGT, per germline. The CDR3 coding sequence is TGTGCCAGCAGAAACTCCGGGGAGCTGTTTTTT. Encoded protein: CASRNSGELFF.

This clonotype was seen ten or more times. V gene TRBV6-1 combines with J gene TRBJ2-7; D is unresolved. The V gene lost 6 bases and the J gene lost 3 bases, with 24 bases spanning the gap. This CDR3 has 17 residues. Germline assignment: CDR1 MNHNS and CDR2 SASEGT. The CDR3 region has the DNA TGTGCCAGCAGGAAACAGAAGAGACCAAACATGGACTACGAGCAGTACTTC. Protein product: CASRKQKRPNMDYEQYF.

This clonotype showed up many times. V and J are TRBV4-3 and TRBJ2-1; D ambiguous. V was clipped by 1 base and J by 7 bases, with 8 bases between them. Germline V gene data show CDR1 as LGHNA and CDR2 as YSLEER. The CDR3 is made up of 13 amino acids. CDR3 loop: CASSQAGRNEQFF. The CDR3 DNA sequence: TGCGCCAGCAGCCAAGCAGGTAGGAATGAGCAGTTCTTC.

The table lists this clonotype with many counts. J is TRBJ1-6 and V is TRBV5-1; D may be TRBD1 (5 bases). The V gene's germline CDR1 is SGHRS and CDR2 YFSETQ. Trimming took 5 bases from V and 11 from J, leaving 14 bases between them. CDR3 length: 13 amino acids. CDR3 nucleotides: TGCGCCAGCAGGCTCCTCGGGGGGACACCCCTCCACTTT. Translation: CASRLLGGTPLHF. The full variable domain, completed using reference TRBV5-1 and TRBJ1-6, is KAGVTQTPRYLIKTRGQQVTLSCSPISGHRSVSWYQQTPGQGLQFLFEYFSETQRNKGNFPGRFSGRQFSNSRSEMNVSTLELGDSALYLCASRLLGGTPLHFGNGTRLTVT.

This clonotype was seen many times. The chain carries TRBV5-6 and TRBJ2-5, with 9 bases fitting TRBD1. Germline V gene sequence: CDR1 SGHDT, CDR2 YYEEEE. The CDR3 length is 14 residues. Trimming removed 3 bases from V and 4 bases from J; junction bases left unmatched: 4. The DNA of the CDR3 is TGTGCCAGCAGCTGGGACAGGGTTTCAGAGACCCAGTACTTC. Its translation is CASSWDRVSETQYF.

This chain links TRBV12-5 with TRBJ2-7, with a weak D call TRBD2 (6 bases). Germline CDR1 and CDR2: LGHNT and FRNRAP. There are 12 residues in the CDR3. The chain's CDR3 is CDSSRGAYEQYF. CDR3 nucleotide sequence: TGTGACTCTTCTCGCGGGGCCTACGAGCAGTACTTC.

This clonotype was recorded many times. The J gene is TRBJ1-1, the V gene TRBV19; D is perhaps TRBD1 (5 bases). The ends were cut back, 5 bases at V and 2 bases at J, with 12 bases in the middle. The V gene's germline CDR1 is LNHDA and CDR2 SQIVND (reference sequence). This CDR3 spans 14 amino acids. CDR3 coding DNA: TGTGCCAGTAGTGTCCTTGGGGGTAACACTGAAGCTTTCTTT. Translated, it gives CASSVLGGNTEAFF. The full variable domain, with the rest looked up from reference TRBV19 and TRBJ1-1, is DGGITQSPKYLFRKEGQNVTLSCEQNLNHDAMYWYRQDPGQGLRLIYYSQIVNDFQKGDIAEGYSVSREKKESFPLTVTSAQKNPTAFYLCASSVLGGNTEAFFGQGTRLTVV.

This clonotype was seen ten or more times. The gene calls are TRBV6-2 or TRBV6-3 and TRBJ1-2; D call uncertain. Germline-derived CDR1 and CDR2 are MNHEY and SVGEGT. This CDR3 is 12 amino acids long. Trimming took 4 bases from V and 7 from J, leaving 10 bases between them. CDR3 bases: TGTGCCAGCAGTTCACAGTACGGTGGCTACACCTTC. Its protein is CASSSQYGGYTF.